The 3 T cell receptor beta chains listed next were all sequenced from one sample in a study of blood T cell repertoires in COVID-19 (dated by TCRdb to about 2020). Library construction relied on the immunoSEQ multiplex PCR assay. Entries here come from immuneACCESS through TCRdb and include only in-frame sequences with V and J called. Some clones fail to appear in such tables; in the studies checked, an unresolved V gene covers under half of the shortfall, and the cause of the remainder is unknown. This sample lists roughly 250,000 clones; 70% to 90% were detected once. The ten biggest clones cover approximately 2% of the sample. What was sequenced was PBMCs or T cells enriched from blood (not recorded which). The receptors stem from a woman aged 45-65 years who had recovered from COVID-19.

About this clone itself: The same CDR3 can be traced to other DNA sequences in this sample. V usage is TRBV4-1 and J usage is TRBJ1-2, with D tentatively TRBD1 (6 bases). The CDR3 is 14 residues long. V shed 0 bases and J shed 4 bases, with 9 bases lying between them. Germline-derived CDR1 and CDR2 are MGHRA and YSYEKL. The DNA for the CDR3 is TGCGCCAGCAGCCAAGAGGGGGCAGGCTATGGCTACACCTTC. Encoded protein: CASSQEGAGYGYTF.

V usage is TRBV28 and J usage is TRBJ2-1; 8 bases are a match to TRBD2. The CDR3 covers 13 residues. The V segment lost 6 bases and the J segment 6 bases; nucleotides outside the gene matches: 4. In germline, CDR1 is MDHEN, CDR2 SYDVKM. In DNA, the CDR3 is TGTGCCAGCAGACGGACTAGCTCCAATGAGCAGTTCTTC. Translated: CASRRTSSNEQFF.

The chain is built from TRBV7-2 and TRBJ2-1, with no clear D. V was pared by 1 base and J by 10 bases, with 11 bases between. CDR1 and CDR2 from the germline V gene are SGHTA and FQGNSA. CDR3 length: 13 residues. The CDR3 loop is CASSLEVGLEQFF. CDR3 sequence (DNA): TGTGCCAGCAGCTTAGAGGTGGGCTTGGAGCAGTTCTTC.